These T cell receptor beta chains were read from a single sample in a study of blood T cell repertoires in COVID-19. The method was immunoSEQ multiplex PCR; TCRdb's version includes in-frame clones alone and lacks a portion of them. Among roughly 170,000 clones listed, about nine tenths were seen once. The specimen was peripheral blood. These receptors came from an older man with active or convalescent COVID-19. CDR3s include the opening cysteine and the closing phenylalanine or tryptophan. Fields, in order: V gene, CDR3 length, clone size, J gene, D gene, CDR3 DNA, CDR3 protein. D genes are given only for firm matches. Size tells how often a clone was seen (once, few, many) or the class of an expanded clone, and some rows leave it out.

TRBV9	13	.	TRBJ1-1	.	TGTGCCAGCAGCGTAGGGCCGAACACTGAAGCTTTCTTT	CASSVGPNTEAFF
TRBV6-2/TRBV6-3	16	.	TRBJ2-1	.	TGTGCCAGCAGTTACTTCCGGGGAAGCTCCTACAATGAGCAGTTCTTC	CASSYFRGSSYNEQFF
TRBV5-1	15	.	TRBJ2-3	TRBD2	TGCGCCAGCAGCTTGGATGCGGGAGCCACAGATACGCAGTATTTT	CASSLDAGATDTQYF
TRBV5-8	15	.	TRBJ1-5	TRBD1	TGTGCCAGCAGCCCCGGGACAGATTACGGCCAGCCCCAGCATTTT	CASSPGTDYGQPQHF
TRBV9	17	.	TRBJ2-2	.	TGTGCCAGCAGCGTAGGGCGAGGGTCCGGGATTCCCGGGGAGCTGTTTTTT	CASSVGRGSGIPGELFF
TRBV5-1	14	.	TRBJ2-3	TRBD2	TGCGCCAGCAGCCCTAGCGGGAGGGGAGATACGCAGTATTTT	CASSPSGRGDTQYF
TRBV7-7	14	.	TRBJ2-3	TRBD1	TGTGCCAGCAGCTTCGGGACAGGGGGAGATACGCAGTATTTT	CASSFGTGGDTQYF
TRBV7-2	14	once	TRBJ1-3	.	TGTGCCAGCAGCTACTACGGCTCTGGAAACACCATATATTTT	CASSYYGSGNTIYF
TRBV9	15	.	TRBJ2-5	.	TGTGCCAGCAGCGTAGCTCCAGACTTCCCGGAGACCCAGTACTTC	CASSVAPDFPETQYF
TRBV29-1	14	.	TRBJ2-3	.	TGCAGCGTCCAGGTAGCGACTAGCACAGATACGCAGTATTTT	CSVQVATSTDTQYF
TRBV28	14	.	TRBJ1-2	.	TGTGCCAGCAGCCCCGGGGGGTCGATCTATGGCTACACCTTC	CASSPGGSIYGYTF
TRBV5-1	15	.	TRBJ2-7	TRBD2	TGCGCCAGCAGTGGAAGCGGGACTCCCCTTGACGAGCAGTACTTC	CASSGSGTPLDEQYF
TRBV5-5	15	.	TRBJ2-1	.	TGTGCCAGCAGCTTGACAGGGAGCTCCTACAATGAGCAGTTCTTC	CASSLTGSSYNEQFF
TRBV30	15	.	TRBJ2-5	.	TGTGCCTGGAGTGTAGGACAGCCGGGGCAAGAGACCCAGTACTTC	CAWSVGQPGQETQYF
TRBV2	15	.	TRBJ1-1	.	TGTGCCAGCAGTGAAGTGGGGCGCGTGAACACTGAAGCTTTCTTT	CASSEVGRVNTEAFF
TRBV7-2	15	.	TRBJ1-5	TRBD1	TGTGCCAGCAGCTTAGCAGGGGGCGCCGTTCAGCCCCAGCATTTT	CASSLAGGAVQPQHF
TRBV27	16	.	TRBJ1-5	TRBD1	TGTGCCAGCAGTTTGGACAGGACAGGGTTCTATCAGCCCCAGCATTTT	CASSLDRTGFYQPQHF
TRBV5-4	14	.	TRBJ1-6	.	TGTGCCAGCAGCTTGTCTACAGGGAATTCACCCCTCCACTTT	CASSLSTGNSPLHF
TRBV27	16	.	TRBJ1-4	TRBD1	TGTGCCAGCAGCCCTCGGGGACAGGGGGGGTCTGAAAAACTGTTTTTT	CASSPRGQGGSEKLFF
TRBV7-6	18	once	TRBJ1-1	.	TGTGCCAGCAGCCCAATGGGGCGTGTGGGTGTGGGGAACACTGAAGCTTTCTTT	CASSPMGRVGVGNTEAFF
TRBV15	14	.	TRBJ1-1	TRBD1	TGTGCCACCAGCAGAGCAGGGGGTAGATCTGAAGCTTTCTTT	CATSRAGGRSEAFF
TRBV21-1	19	.	TRBJ1-6	.	TGTGCCAGCAGCAAATTTCGGGGCCAAGGGGGCAAACTCAATTCACCCCTCCACTTT	CASSKFRGQGGKLNSPLHF
TRBV15	12	.	TRBJ1-1	.	TGTGCCACCAGCAGAATCAGTACTGAAGCTTTCTTT	CATSRISTEAFF
TRBV5-5	17	.	TRBJ2-2	.	TGTGCCAGCAGCTGGGAGGCGGGAAATCTACCCACCGGGGAGCTGTTTTTT	CASSWEAGNLPTGELFF